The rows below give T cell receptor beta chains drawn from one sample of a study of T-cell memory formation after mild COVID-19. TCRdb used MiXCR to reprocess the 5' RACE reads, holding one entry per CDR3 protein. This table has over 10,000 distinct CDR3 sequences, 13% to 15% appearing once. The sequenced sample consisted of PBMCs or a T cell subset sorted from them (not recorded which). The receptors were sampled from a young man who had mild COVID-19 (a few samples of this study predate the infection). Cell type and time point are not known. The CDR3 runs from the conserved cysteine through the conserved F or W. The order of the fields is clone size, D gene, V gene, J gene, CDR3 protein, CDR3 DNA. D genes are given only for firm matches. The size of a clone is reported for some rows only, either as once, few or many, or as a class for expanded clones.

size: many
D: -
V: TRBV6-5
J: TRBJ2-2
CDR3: CASSAGELFF
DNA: TGTGCCAGCAGTGCCGGGGAGCTGTTTTTT

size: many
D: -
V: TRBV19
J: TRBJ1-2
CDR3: CASRMFQGANYGYTF
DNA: TGTGCCAGTAGAATGTTCCAGGGAGCTAACTATGGCTACACCTTC

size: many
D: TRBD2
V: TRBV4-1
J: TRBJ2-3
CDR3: CASSQVEGLAGGLDTQYF
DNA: TGCGCCAGCAGCCAAGTTGAGGGGCTAGCGGGGGGGCTAGATACGCAGTATTTT

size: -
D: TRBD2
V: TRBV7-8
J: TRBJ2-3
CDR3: CASSLQRGGRDTQYF
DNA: TGTGCCAGCAGCTTACAGCGGGGGGGCCGAGATACGCAGTATTTT

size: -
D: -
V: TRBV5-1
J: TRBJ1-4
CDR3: CASSLGTTNEKLFF
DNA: TGCGCCAGCAGCCTGGGTACAACTAATGAAAAACTGTTTTTT

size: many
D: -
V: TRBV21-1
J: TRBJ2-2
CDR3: CASSPTCGGNTGELFF
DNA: TGTGCCAGCAGCCCTACTTGCGGGGGGAACACCGGGGAGCTGTTTTTT

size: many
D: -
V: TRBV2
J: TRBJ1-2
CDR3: CASSEPEGYTF
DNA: TGTGCCAGCAGTGAACCGGAAGGCTACACCTTC

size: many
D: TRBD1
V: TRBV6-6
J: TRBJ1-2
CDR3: CASSGTGMGNGYTF
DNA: TGTGCCAGCAGCGGGACAGGGATGGGTAATGGCTACACCTTC

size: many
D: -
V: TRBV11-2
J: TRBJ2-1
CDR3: CASSLAYSDNEQFF
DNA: TGTGCCAGCAGCTTAGCGTACAGTGACAATGAGCAGTTCTTC

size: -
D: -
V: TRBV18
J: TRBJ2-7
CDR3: CASSPLVRPYEQYF
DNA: TGTGCCAGCTCACCATTAGTCAGACCCTACGAGCAGTACTTC

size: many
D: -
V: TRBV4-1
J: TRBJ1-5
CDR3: CASSQDQGARNQPQHF
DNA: TGCGCCAGCAGCCAAGATCAAGGGGCCCGCAATCAGCCCCAGCATTTT

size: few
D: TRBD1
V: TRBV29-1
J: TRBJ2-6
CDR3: CSVLLWDRSGANVLTF
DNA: TGCAGCGTCCTCCTTTGGGACAGATCTGGGGCCAACGTCCTGACTTTC

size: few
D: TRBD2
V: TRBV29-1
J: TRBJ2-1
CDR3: CSVKASGGLYNEQFF
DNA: TGCAGCGTCAAAGCAAGCGGGGGGCTCTACAATGAGCAGTTCTTC

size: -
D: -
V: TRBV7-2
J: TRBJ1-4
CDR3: CASSPTGLTEKLFF
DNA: TGTGCCAGCAGCCCAACCGGGCTAACCGAAAAACTGTTTTTT

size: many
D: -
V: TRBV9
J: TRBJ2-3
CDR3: CASSESGAADTQYF
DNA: TGTGCCAGCAGCGAGAGTGGGGCGGCAGATACGCAGTATTTT

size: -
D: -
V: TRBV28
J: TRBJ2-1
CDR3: CASSSGGLGIHNEQFF
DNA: TGTGCCAGCAGTTCAGGGGGGTTAGGCATCCACAATGAGCAGTTCTTC

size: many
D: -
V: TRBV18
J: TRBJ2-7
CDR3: CASSPGELYEQYF
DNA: TGTGCCAGCTCACCGGGGGAACTTTACGAGCAGTACTTC

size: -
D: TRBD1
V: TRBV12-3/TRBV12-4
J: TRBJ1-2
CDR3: CASRPTGTGFNYGYTF
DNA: TGTGCCAGCAGGCCGACAGGGACTGGGTTTAACTATGGCTACACCTTC

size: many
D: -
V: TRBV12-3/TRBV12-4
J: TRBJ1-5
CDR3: CASSTIGNQPQHF
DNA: TGTGCCAGCAGTACCATCGGGAATCAGCCCCAGCATTTT

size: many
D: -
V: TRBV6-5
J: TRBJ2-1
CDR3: CASSYWDGNNEQFF
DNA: TGTGCCAGCAGTTACTGGGACGGAAACAATGAGCAGTTCTTC

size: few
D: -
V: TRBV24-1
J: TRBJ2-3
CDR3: CATSDLWTDTQYF
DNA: TGTGCCACCAGTGATCTGTGGACGGATACGCAGTATTTT

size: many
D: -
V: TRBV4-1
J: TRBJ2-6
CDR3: CASSFRGPSSGANVLTF
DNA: TGCGCCAGCAGCTTCAGGGGCCCGAGCTCTGGGGCCAACGTCCTGACTTTC

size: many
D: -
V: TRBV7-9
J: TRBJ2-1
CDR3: CASSSKASDNEQFF
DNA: TGTGCCAGCAGCTCCAAGGCCTCCGACAATGAGCAGTTCTTC

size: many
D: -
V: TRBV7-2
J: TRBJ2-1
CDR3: CASSFRDPIDSEQFF
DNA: TGTGCCAGCAGCTTCCGGGACCCCATAGACAGTGAGCAGTTCTTC

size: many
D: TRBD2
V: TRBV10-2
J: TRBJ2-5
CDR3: CASSAALAGVGETQYF
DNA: TGCGCCAGCAGTGCGGCACTAGCGGGGGTGGGAGAGACCCAGTACTTC

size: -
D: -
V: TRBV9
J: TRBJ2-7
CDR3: CASSVGGTGGGVEQYF
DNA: TGTGCCAGCAGCGTAGGAGGGACCGGGGGAGGAGTCGAGCAGTACTTC

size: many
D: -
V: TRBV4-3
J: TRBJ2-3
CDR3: CASSQDGLATDTQYF
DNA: TGCGCCAGCAGCCAAGATGGGCTAGCCACAGATACGCAGTATTTT

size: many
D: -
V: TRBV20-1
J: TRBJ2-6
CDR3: CSALSGTGANVLTF
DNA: TGCAGTGCACTCTCCGGGACTGGGGCCAACGTCCTGACTTTC

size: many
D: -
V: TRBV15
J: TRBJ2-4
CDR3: CATSRDVGGGGNIQYF
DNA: TGTGCCACCAGCAGAGATGTGGGGGGAGGCGGAAACATTCAGTACTTC

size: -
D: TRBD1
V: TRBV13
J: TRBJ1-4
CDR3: CASSLGTTGWSEKLFF
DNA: TGTGCCAGCAGCTTAGGGACGACAGGGTGGAGTGAAAAACTGTTTTTT

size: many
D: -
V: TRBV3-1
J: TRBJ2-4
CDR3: CASSRENIQYF
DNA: TGTGCCAGCAGCCGGGAAAACATTCAGTACTTC

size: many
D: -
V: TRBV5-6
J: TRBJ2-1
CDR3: CASSNPFEGIDYNEQFF
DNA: TGTGCCAGCAGCAACCCGTTTGAGGGAATTGACTACAATGAGCAGTTCTTC

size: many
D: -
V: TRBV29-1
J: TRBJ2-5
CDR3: CSYSLVAHQETQYF
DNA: TGCAGCTATAGCCTAGTAGCGCACCAAGAGACCCAGTACTTC

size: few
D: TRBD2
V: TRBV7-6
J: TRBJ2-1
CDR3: CASSDPGTSNEQFF
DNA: TGTGCCAGCAGCGATCCCGGGACTAGCAATGAGCAGTTCTTC

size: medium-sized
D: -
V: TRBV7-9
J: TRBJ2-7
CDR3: CASSPRPHEQYF
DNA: TGTGCCAGCAGCCCCCGTCCCCACGAGCAGTACTTC

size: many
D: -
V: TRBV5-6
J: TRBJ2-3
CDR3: CASSVYTRGLTDTQYF
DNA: TGTGCCAGCAGCGTGTATACGCGGGGACTCACAGATACGCAGTATTTT

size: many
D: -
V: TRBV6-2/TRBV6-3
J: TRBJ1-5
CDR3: CASSNWKEYSNQPQHF
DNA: TGTGCCAGCAGTAATTGGAAGGAATATAGCAATCAGCCCCAGCATTTT

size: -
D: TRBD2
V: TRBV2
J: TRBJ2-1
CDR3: CASSERLAAYNEQFF
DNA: TGTGCCAGCAGTGAAAGACTAGCGGCCTACAATGAGCAGTTCTTC

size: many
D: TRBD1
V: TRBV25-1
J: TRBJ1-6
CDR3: CASSPGTGPPLHF
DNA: TGTGCCAGCAGTCCCGGGACAGGGCCACCCCTCCACTTT

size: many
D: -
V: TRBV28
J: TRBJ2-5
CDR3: CASSFLTGLETQYF
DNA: TGTGCCAGCAGTTTCCTGACGGGGTTGGAGACCCAGTACTTC

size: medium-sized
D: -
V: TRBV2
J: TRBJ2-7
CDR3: CASSERTSSYEQYF
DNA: TGTGCCAGCAGTGAACGGACGAGCTCCTACGAGCAGTACTTC

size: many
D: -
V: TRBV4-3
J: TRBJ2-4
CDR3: CASSQLWGGGANIQYF
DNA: TGCGCCAGCAGCCAACTATGGGGTGGGGGGGCGAACATTCAGTACTTC

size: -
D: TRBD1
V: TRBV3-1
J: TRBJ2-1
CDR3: CASSQATGTYNEQFF
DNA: TGTGCCAGCAGCCAAGCGACAGGGACCTACAATGAGCAGTTCTTC

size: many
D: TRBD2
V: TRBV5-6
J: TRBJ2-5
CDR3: CASSLGTSMETQYF
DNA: TGTGCCAGCAGCTTGGGGACTAGTATGGAGACCCAGTACTTC

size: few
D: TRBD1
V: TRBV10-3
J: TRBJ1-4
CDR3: CAISDSTGAREKLFF
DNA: TGTGCCATCAGTGACTCGACAGGGGCGCGTGAAAAACTGTTTTTT

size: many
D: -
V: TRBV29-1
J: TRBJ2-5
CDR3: CSVNRGQETQYF
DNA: TGCAGCGTAAACCGGGGCCAAGAGACCCAGTACTTC

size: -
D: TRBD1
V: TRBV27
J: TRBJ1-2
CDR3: CASSVGGIGYTF
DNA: TGTGCCAGCAGTGTAGGGGGCATTGGCTACACCTTC

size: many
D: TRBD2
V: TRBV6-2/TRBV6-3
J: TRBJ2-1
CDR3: CASTWNGLGYNEQFF
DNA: TGTGCCAGCACCTGGAACGGACTAGGGTACAATGAGCAGTTCTTC

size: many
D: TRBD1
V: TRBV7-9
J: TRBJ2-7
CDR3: CASSPRTGDDEQYF
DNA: TGTGCCAGCAGTCCAAGGACAGGGGACGACGAGCAGTACTTC

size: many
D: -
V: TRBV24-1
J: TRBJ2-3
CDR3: CATSLRAQQDTQYF
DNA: TGTGCCACCAGTCTCCGGGCTCAGCAGGATACGCAGTATTTT

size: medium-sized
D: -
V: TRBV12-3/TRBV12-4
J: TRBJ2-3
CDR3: CASSLGPRRDTQYF
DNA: TGTGCCAGCAGTCTGGGACCCCGTCGGGATACGCAGTATTTT

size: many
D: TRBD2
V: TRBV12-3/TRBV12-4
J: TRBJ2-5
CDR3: CASSPGLAGPQETQYF
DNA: TGTGCCAGCAGCCCGGGACTAGCGGGTCCCCAAGAGACCCAGTACTTC

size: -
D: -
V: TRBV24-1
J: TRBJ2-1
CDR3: CATSDPGAGEQFF
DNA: TGTGCCACCAGTGACCCGGGGGCCGGTGAGCAGTTCTTC

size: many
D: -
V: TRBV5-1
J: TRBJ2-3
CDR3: CASSLATGRLTDTQYF
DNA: TGCGCCAGCAGCTTGGCCACGGGGCGTCTCACAGATACGCAGTATTTT

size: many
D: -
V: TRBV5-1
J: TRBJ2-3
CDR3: CASSSGSGAQTDTQYF
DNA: TGCGCCAGCAGCTCCGGGTCGGGGGCGCAGACAGATACGCAGTATTTT

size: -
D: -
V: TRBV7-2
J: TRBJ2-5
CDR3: CASSLNGREVRETQYF
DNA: TGTGCCAGCAGCTTAAATGGCCGTGAAGTGAGAGAGACCCAGTACTTC

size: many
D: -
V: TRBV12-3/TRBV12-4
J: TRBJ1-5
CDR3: CASKQGYSNQPQHF
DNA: TGTGCCAGCAAACAGGGATATAGCAATCAGCCCCAGCATTTT

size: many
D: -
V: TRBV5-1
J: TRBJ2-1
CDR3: CASSSAPYNEQFF
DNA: TGCGCCAGCAGCTCTGCCCCCTACAATGAGCAGTTCTTC

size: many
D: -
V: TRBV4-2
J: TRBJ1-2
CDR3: CASRQDFSSPSEGYTF
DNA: TGTGCCAGCAGACAAGATTTTTCCTCTCCCTCGGAGGGCTACACCTTC